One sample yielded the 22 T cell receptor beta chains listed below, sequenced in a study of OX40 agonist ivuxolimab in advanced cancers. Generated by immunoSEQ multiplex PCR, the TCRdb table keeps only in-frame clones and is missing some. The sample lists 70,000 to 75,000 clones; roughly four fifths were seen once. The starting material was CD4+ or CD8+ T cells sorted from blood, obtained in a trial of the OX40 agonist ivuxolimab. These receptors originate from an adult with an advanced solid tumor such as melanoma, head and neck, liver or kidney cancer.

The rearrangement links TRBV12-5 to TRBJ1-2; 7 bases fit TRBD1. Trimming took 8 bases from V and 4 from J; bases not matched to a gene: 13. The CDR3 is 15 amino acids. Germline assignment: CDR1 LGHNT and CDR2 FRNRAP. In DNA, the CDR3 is TGTGCTAGTACCCGTGAGGCAGGGGGTTTCTATGGCTACACCTTC. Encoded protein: CASTREAGGFYGYTF.

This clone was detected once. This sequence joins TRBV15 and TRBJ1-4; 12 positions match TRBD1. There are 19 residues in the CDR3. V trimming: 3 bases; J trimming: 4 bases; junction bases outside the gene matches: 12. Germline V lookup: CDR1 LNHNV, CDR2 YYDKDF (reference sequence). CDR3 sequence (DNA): TGTGCCACCAGCAGCGATGGGTATCGGGACAGGGGGCTTAATGAAAAACTGTTTTTT. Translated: CATSSDGYRDRGLNEKLFF. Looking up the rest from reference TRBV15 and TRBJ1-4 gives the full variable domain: DAMVIQNPRYQVTQFGKPVTLSCSQTLNHNVMYWYQQKSSQAPKLLFHYYDKDFNNEADTPDNFQSRRPNTSFCFLDIRSPGLGDTAMYLCATSSDGYRDRGLNEKLFFGSGTQLSVL.

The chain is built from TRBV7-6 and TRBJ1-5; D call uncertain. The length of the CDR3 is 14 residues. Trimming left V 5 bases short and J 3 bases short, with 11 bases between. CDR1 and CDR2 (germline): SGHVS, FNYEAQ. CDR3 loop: CASSRVGNNQPQHF. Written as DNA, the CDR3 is TGTGCCAGCAGCAGGGTGGGTAACAATCAGCCCCAGCATTTT.

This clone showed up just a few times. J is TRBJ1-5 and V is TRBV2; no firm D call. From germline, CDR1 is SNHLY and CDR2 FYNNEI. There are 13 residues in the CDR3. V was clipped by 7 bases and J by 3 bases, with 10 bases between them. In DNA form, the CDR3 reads TGTGCCAGCACCATCCACACCAATCAGCCCCAGCATTTT. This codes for CASTIHTNQPQHF.

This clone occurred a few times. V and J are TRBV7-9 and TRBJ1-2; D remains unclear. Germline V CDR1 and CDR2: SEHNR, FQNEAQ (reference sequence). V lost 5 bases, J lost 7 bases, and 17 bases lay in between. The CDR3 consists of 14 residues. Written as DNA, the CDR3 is TGTGCCAGCAGCCACGAGAGTGGGTCTATTGGCTACACCTTC. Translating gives CASSHESGSIGYTF.

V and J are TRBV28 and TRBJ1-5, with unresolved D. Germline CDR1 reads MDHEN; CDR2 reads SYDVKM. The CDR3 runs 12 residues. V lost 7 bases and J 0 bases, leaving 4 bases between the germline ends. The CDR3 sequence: CASMGSNQPQHF. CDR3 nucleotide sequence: TGTGCCAGCATGGGTAGCAATCAGCCCCAGCATTTT.

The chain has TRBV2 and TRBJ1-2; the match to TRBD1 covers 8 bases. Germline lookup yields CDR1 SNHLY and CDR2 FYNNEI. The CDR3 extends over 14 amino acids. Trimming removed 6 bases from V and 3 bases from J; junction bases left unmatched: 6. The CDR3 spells CASRDRDRYYGYTF. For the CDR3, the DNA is TGTGCCAGCAGGGACAGGGATAGGTACTATGGCTACACCTTC.

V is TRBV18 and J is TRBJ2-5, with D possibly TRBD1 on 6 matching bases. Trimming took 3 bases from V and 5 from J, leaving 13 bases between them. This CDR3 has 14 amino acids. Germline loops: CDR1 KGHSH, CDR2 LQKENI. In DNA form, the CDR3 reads TGTGCCAGCTCACCCCAGGGGAGCAGGGAGACCCAGTACTTC. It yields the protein CASSPQGSRETQYF.

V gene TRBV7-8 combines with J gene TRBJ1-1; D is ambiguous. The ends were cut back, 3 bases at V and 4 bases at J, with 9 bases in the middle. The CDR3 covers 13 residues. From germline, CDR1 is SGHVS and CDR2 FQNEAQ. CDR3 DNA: TGTGCCAGCAGCTTGAACAGTCTCACTGAAGCTTTCTTT. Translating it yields CASSLNSLTEAFF.

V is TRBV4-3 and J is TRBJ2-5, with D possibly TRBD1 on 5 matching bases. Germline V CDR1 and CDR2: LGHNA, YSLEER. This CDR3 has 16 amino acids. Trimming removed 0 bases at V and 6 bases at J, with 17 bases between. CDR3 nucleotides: TGCGCCAGCAGCCAAGATCATAGGGCCAGGGCTAAGACCCAGTACTTC. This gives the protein CASSQDHRARAKTQYF.

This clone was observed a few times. CDR3 sequence reads: CASTPSPGQNQPQHF. The DNA of the CDR3 is TGTGCCAGCACCCCAAGCCCAGGCCAAAATCAGCCCCAGCATTTT. J is TRBJ1-5 and V is TRBV4-2; D remains ambiguous. Trimming took off 7 bases at V and 4 bases at J, with 17 bases between the two ends. CDR1 is LGHNA, CDR2 YNFKEQ, per germline. The CDR3 is 15 amino acids.

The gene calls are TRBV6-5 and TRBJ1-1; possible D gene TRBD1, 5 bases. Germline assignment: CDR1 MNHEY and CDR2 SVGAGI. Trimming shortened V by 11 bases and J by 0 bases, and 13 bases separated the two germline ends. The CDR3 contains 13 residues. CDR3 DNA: TGTGCCTCTCAGACAGAAATGAACACTGAAGCTTTCTTT. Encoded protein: CASQTEMNTEAFF.

The CDR3, as DNA: TGTGCCAGCAGCCCAGGGGGGCAGGGGAACATTCAGTACTTC. It is translated as CASSPGGQGNIQYF. The rearrangement joins TRBV28 to TRBJ2-4; TRBD1 is a possible D gene (7 bases). Germline V gene data show CDR1 as MDHEN and CDR2 as SYDVKM. Trimming took 6 bases from V and 7 from J, leaving 16 bases between them. The CDR3 is made up of 14 amino acids.

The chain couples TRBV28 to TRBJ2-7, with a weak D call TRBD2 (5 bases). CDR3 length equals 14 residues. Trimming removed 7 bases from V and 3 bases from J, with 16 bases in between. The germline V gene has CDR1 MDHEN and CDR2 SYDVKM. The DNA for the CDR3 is TGTGCCAGCAAAGAGACCGGGGAGTTCTACGAGCAGTACTTC. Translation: CASKETGEFYEQYF.

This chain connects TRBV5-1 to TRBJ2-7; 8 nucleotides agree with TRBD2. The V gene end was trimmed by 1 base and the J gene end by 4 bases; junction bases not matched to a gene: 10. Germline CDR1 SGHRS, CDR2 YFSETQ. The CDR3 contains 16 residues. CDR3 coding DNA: TGCGCCAGCAGCTTGTCCGGCGAGCGGGAGTTATACGAGCAGTACTTC. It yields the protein CASSLSGERELYEQYF.

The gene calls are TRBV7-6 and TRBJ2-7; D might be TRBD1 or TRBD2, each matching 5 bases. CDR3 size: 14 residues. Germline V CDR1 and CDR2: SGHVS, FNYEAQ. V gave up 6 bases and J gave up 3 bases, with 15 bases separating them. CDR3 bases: TGTGCCAGCAGTTCGGGACCTTTAAGCTACGAGCAGTACTTC. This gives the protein CASSSGPLSYEQYF.

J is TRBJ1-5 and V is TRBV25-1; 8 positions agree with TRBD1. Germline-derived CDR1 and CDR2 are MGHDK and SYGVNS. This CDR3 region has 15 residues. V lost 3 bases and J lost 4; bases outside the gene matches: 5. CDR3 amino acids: CASSDGTGWNQPQHF. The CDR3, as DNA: TGTGCCAGCAGTGACGGGACAGGATGGAATCAGCCCCAGCATTTT. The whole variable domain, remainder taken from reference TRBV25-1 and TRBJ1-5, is EADIYQTPRYLVIGTGKKITLECSQTMGHDKMYWYQQDPGMELHLIHYSYGVNSTEKGDLSSESTVSRIRTEHFPLTLESARPSHTSQYLCASSDGTGWNQPQHFGDGTRLSIL.

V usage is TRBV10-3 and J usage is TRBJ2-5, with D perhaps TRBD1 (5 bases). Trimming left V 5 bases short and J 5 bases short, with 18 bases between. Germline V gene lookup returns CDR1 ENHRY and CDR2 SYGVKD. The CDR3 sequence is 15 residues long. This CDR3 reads CAISQGPQGLETQYF. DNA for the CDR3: TGTGCCATCAGTCAAGGGCCGCAGGGCTTGGAGACCCAGTACTTC.

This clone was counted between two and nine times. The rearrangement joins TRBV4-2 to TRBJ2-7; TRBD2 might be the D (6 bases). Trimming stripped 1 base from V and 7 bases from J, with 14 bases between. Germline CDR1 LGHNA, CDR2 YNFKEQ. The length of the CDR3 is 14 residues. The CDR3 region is CASSQGLAGREQYF. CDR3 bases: TGTGCCAGCAGCCAAGGCCTTGCGGGGAGGGAGCAGTACTTC.

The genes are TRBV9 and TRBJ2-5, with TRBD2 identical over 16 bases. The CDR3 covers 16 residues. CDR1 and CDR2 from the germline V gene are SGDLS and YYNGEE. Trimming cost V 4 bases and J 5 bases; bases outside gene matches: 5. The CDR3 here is CASSLGTSGGAETQYF. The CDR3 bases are TGTGCCAGCAGCCTCGGGACTAGCGGGGGGGCGGAGACCCAGTACTTC.

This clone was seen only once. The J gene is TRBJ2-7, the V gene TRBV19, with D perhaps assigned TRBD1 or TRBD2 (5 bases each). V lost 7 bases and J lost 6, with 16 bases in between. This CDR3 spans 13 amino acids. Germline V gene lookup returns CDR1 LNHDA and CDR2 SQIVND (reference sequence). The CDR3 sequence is CASKGTDSPEQYF. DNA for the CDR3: TGTGCCAGTAAAGGGACGGATTCTCCCGAGCAGTACTTC.

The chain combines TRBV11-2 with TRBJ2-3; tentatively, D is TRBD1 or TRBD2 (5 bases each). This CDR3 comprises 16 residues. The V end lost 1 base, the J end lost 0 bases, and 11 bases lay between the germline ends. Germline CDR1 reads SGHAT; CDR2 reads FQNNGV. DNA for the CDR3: TGTGCCAGCAGCTTAGGTCCGGGGCGTAGCACAGATACGCAGTATTTT. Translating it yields CASSLGPGRSTDTQYF.